The sequence of this TCR beta chain was determined in a study of T cell responses to AZD1222 COVID-19 vaccine. Study information: Timing groups of about 4 and about 12 weeks for second doses were pooled. Study-level findings and limits: Baseline antibody screening turned up just a handful of seropositive AZD1222 recipients. The study reported that nearly half of spike-specific TCRs target unmutated variant regions. Receipt of two AZD1222 doses was followed by a rise in Spike-specific TCR breadth and depth.

The data were produced by immunoSEQ multiplex PCR, yet TCRdb's version contains in-frame clones alone and is incomplete. This sample yields just over 65,000 clones, of which more than 85% are seen a single time; around a sixth belongs to the top ten. The table lists this clone with a count of one. Its antigen is not known. V lost 2 bases and J lost 2, with 9 bases in between. The CDR3 consists of 13 residues. CDR1 and CDR2 (germline): GTSNPN, SVGIG (reference sequence). The rearrangement links TRBV30 to TRBJ1-1; D is ambiguous. The TCR originated in an adult in good health. This specimen was peripheral blood, taken on day 0 of AZD1222 vaccination. The DNA for the CDR3 is TGTGCCTGGAGTACTGGAAGTAACACTGAAGCTTTCTTT. Protein: CAWSTGSNTEAFF.